These 8 T cell receptor beta chains came from one sample sequenced in a study of blood T cell repertoires in COVID-19. The repertoire was sequenced with immunoSEQ multiplex PCR; TCRdb's copy has only in-frame clones and lacks some. The repertoire holds 50,000 to 65,000 clones, with approximately 91% as singletons. The specimen sequenced was peripheral blood. The origin of the receptors is a man in his fifties with active COVID-19.

The count of this clone is one. The chain employs TRBV11-3 and TRBJ2-7; D remains ambiguous. Deletions cut 4 bases from V and 10 bases from J, with 5 bases between. The CDR3 totals 9 residues. Germline-derived CDR1 and CDR2 are SGHNT and YENEEA. In DNA, the CDR3 is TGTGCCAGCAGCTCGAGTCAGTACTTC. Translated: CASSSSQYF. Complete variable domain (other parts from reference TRBV11-3 and TRBJ2-7): EAGVVQSPRYKIIEKKQPVAFWCNPISGHNTLYWYLQNLGQGPELLIRYENEEAVDDSQLPKDRFSAERLKGVDSTLKIQPAELGDSAVYLCASSSSQYFGPGTRLTVT.

V usage is TRBV11-2 and J usage is TRBJ2-7, with 9 nucleotides matching TRBD1. V lost 5 bases to trimming and J lost 3 bases; unmatched junction nucleotides: 5. The CDR3 is 14 amino acids. Germline V CDR1 and CDR2: SGHAT, FQNNGV. The CDR3 sequence is CASSPGQGFYEQYF. As DNA, the CDR3 is TGTGCCAGCAGCCCGGGACAGGGATTCTACGAGCAGTACTTC.

CDR3 in amino acids: CASSYSTDRYNQPQHF. CDR3 sequence (DNA): TGTGCCAGCAGTTACTCCACGGACAGGTACAATCAGCCCCAGCATTTT. This chain joins TRBV6-6 and TRBJ1-5; 7 nucleotides line up with TRBD1. The CDR3 extends over 16 amino acids. CDR1 and CDR2 from the germline V gene are MNHNY and SVGAGI (reference sequence). V shed 0 bases, J shed 3 bases, and the junction held 5 bases outside the gene matches.

This clone was counted a single time. The V gene is TRBV9, the J gene TRBJ1-4, with D tentatively TRBD1 (6 bases). Trimming removed 0 bases at V and 3 bases at J, with 12 bases between. The CDR3 consists of 16 residues. The germline gives CDR1 SGDLS, CDR2 YYNGEE. The CDR3 loop is CASSVALGGPNEKLFF. CDR3 sequence (DNA): TGTGCCAGCAGCGTAGCTCTTGGGGGCCCTAATGAAAAACTGTTTTTT.

The chain employs TRBV7-9 and TRBJ1-4; tentative D call: TRBD1 (6 bases). Germline V gene sequence: CDR1 SEHNR, CDR2 FQNEAQ (reference sequence). The V end was cut by 7 bases, the J end by 8 bases, with 20 bases between. The CDR3 totals 15 residues. Written as DNA, the CDR3 is TGTGCCAGCACCCCTGGGGGCTCTGGCGCCGAAAAACTGTTTTTT. Encoded protein: CASTPGGSGAEKLFF.

The chain couples TRBV19 to TRBJ2-2; 7 bases agree with TRBD1. CDR1 is LNHDA and CDR2 is SQIVND in the germline V gene (reference sequence). CDR3 length: 15 residues. V was clipped by 1 base and J by 1 base; unmatched bases: 0. The DNA of the CDR3 is TGTGCCAGTAGTATAGGACAGGGGAACACCGGGGAGCTGTTTTTT. Protein product: CASSIGQGNTGELFF.

The chain combines TRBV6-5 with TRBJ2-7; a possible D gene is TRBD2 (5 bases). V was pared by 3 bases and J by 7 bases, with 13 bases between. In germline, CDR1 is MNHEY, CDR2 SVGAGI. The CDR3 covers 13 residues. CDR3 loop: CASSYGRSGEQYF. The CDR3 region has the DNA TGTGCCAGCAGTTATGGCAGGTCGGGGGAGCAGTACTTC.

V and J are TRBV7-9 and TRBJ2-5; a weak D match, TRBD2 (5 bases). The CDR3 loop spans 17 amino acids. The germline V gene has CDR1 SEHNR and CDR2 FQNEAQ (reference sequence). V gave up 1 base and J gave up 0 bases, with 15 bases separating them. CDR3 bases: TGTGCCAGCAGCTTAGATTGGGAGCTCCCGTACCAAGAGACCCAGTACTTC. Protein: CASSLDWELPYQETQYF.